This entry lists 10 T cell receptor beta chains sequenced from one sample in a study of blood T cell repertoires in COVID-19. Method: immunoSEQ multiplex PCR; TCRdb's copy keeps in-frame clones and lacks some. The sample holds almost 200,000 clones, around 85% seen once. Source material: peripheral blood. The receptors stem from a woman in her 70s with acute or convalescent COVID-19.

This clone has only a few counts. The gene calls are TRBV5-6 and TRBJ2-1; no reliable D call. Germline CDR1 reads SGHDT; CDR2 reads YYEEEE. The ends were cut back, 0 bases at V and 6 bases at J, with 7 bases in the middle. The CDR3 has 13 amino acids. This chain's CDR3 is CASSLVPLNEQFF. Written as DNA, the CDR3 is TGTGCCAGCAGCTTGGTTCCCCTCAATGAGCAGTTCTTC.

The chain carries TRBV24-1 and TRBJ2-2; TRBD1 agrees at 8 bases. The CDR3 has 14 amino acids. CDR1 is KGHDR and CDR2 is SFDVKD in the germline V gene. J was trimmed by 6 bases and V by 7 bases; bases with no gene match: 6. CDR3 sequence: CATSGQGRAGELFF. The CDR3 DNA follows: TGTGCCACCAGCGGACAGGGTCGTGCCGGGGAGCTGTTTTTT.

The chain carries TRBV12-3 or TRBV12-4 and TRBJ2-3, with D possibly TRBD2 on 5 matching bases. This CDR3 comprises 12 residues. V lost 3 bases and J 10 bases, leaving 11 bases between the germline ends. CDR3 amino acids: CASSFGDIAQYF. The CDR3 nucleotides read TGTGCCAGCAGTTTCGGGGATATTGCGCAGTATTTT.

The J gene is TRBJ1-1, the V gene TRBV11-2; 9 nucleotides align to TRBD1. V shed 0 bases, J shed 10 bases, and the junction held 6 bases outside the gene matches. This CDR3 region has 14 residues. Germline CDR1 reads SGHAT; CDR2 reads FQNNGV. In DNA, the CDR3 is TGTGCCAGCAGCTTAGAGGGGACAGGGATGGCAGCTTTCTTT. It encodes CASSLEGTGMAAFF.

The rearrangement uses TRBV6-6 and TRBJ2-5; D perhaps matches TRBD1 (5 bases). V lost 2 bases and J lost 6, with 16 bases in between. The CDR3 is made up of 15 amino acids. Germline CDR1 MNHNY, CDR2 SVGAGI (reference sequence). This CDR3 is CASSYRGRVSKTQYF. The CDR3 DNA reads as TGTGCCAGCAGTTACAGGGGCAGGGTGAGTAAGACCCAGTACTTC.

This clone was counted between two and nine times. This rearrangement joins TRBV6-5 to TRBJ1-1, with 8 bases lining up with TRBD1. The germline V gene has CDR1 MNHEY and CDR2 SVGAGI. V shed 7 bases, J shed 4 bases, and the junction held 11 bases outside the gene matches. The CDR3 has 15 residues. The CDR3 region is CASILQGEIITEAFF. The CDR3 nucleotides are TGTGCCAGCATCCTACAGGGGGAAATAATCACTGAAGCTTTCTTT.

In DNA form, the CDR3 reads TGTGCCAGCAGCTTGGGTAGCGACTATGGCTACACCTTC. Protein: CASSLGSDYGYTF. The rearrangement links TRBV7-9 to TRBJ1-2; D remains ambiguous. This CDR3 spans 13 amino acids. With 3 bases removed from V and 3 bases from J, the gap between germline ends came to 8 bases. The germline CDR1 and CDR2 sequences are SEHNR and FQNEAQ (reference sequence).

This chain joins TRBV4-2 and TRBJ2-7, with D possibly TRBD2 on 6 matching bases. With 0 bases removed from V and 3 bases from J, the gap between germline ends came to 12 bases. CDR3 size: 15 residues. In germline, CDR1 is LGHNA, CDR2 YNFKEQ. The CDR3 region is CASSQEWIGSYEQYF. The CDR3 DNA is TGTGCCAGCAGCCAAGAATGGATCGGGAGCTACGAGCAGTACTTC.

The rearrangement links TRBV7-9 to TRBJ1-1; D remains unclear. The CDR3 has 12 amino acids. Germline V gene sequence: CDR1 SEHNR, CDR2 FQNEAQ (reference sequence). With 4 bases removed from V and 6 bases from J, the gap between germline ends came to 9 bases. The chain's CDR3 is CASSSPYAEAFF. DNA for the CDR3: TGTGCCAGCAGCTCCCCCTATGCTGAAGCTTTCTTT.

The chain links TRBV6-2 or TRBV6-3 to TRBJ2-6, with unresolved D. CDR1 MNHEY and CDR2 SVGEGT come from the germline V gene. The CDR3 covers 17 residues. Trimming removed 2 bases at V and 0 bases at J, with 11 bases between. CDR3 amino acids: CASSYQSKSSGANVLTF. For the CDR3, the DNA is TGTGCCAGCAGTTACCAGTCCAAAAGCTCTGGGGCCAACGTCCTGACTTTC.